The next 20 T cell receptor beta chains were all read from a single sample in a study of CD8 T cells in ankylosing spondylitis. Whole-study findings and limits: Eight or nine highly homologous variants made up a TCR beta motif that seemed to typify ankylosing spondylitis blood.

TCRdb re-called the 5' RACE reads with MiXCR, one entry per CDR3 protein. The sample carries a few hundred thousand distinct CDR3 sequences, approximately 8.2% recorded once. Their antigens remain unidentified. Specimen: blood, either unsorted or a sorted T cell fraction (not recorded which). The receptors here all came from a male donor with ankylosing spondylitis.

This clonotype appeared many times. The CDR3 DNA reads TGCGCCAGCAGCCAAGAACCCAATACGCAGTATTTT. Translation: CASSQEPNTQYF. The V gene is TRBV4-3, the J gene TRBJ2-3, with unresolved D. V was trimmed by 0 bases and J by 7 bases, leaving 5 bases between them. CDR1 and CDR2 from the germline V gene are LGHNA and YSLEER. The CDR3 totals 12 residues.

V usage is TRBV7-7 and J usage is TRBJ2-2; 7 bases agree with TRBD2. CDR3 size: 15 residues. From germline, CDR1 is SSHAT and CDR2 FNYEAQ (reference sequence). The trim removed 5 bases at V and 4 bases at J, leaving 7 bases unmatched. The CDR3 loop reads CASSPRTGGTGELFF. The CDR3 DNA reads as TGTGCCAGCAGCCCCCGGACGGGGGGCACCGGGGAGCTGTTTTTT.

This clonotype was seen at least ten times. The chain uses TRBV4-2 and TRBJ2-5; no definite D call. This CDR3 has 12 residues. Germline loops: CDR1 LGHNA, CDR2 YNFKEQ. The V gene lost 0 bases and the J gene lost 5 bases, with 4 bases spanning the gap. DNA for the CDR3: TGTGCCAGCAGCCAAGAGCGGGAGACCCAGTACTTC. It translates to CASSQERETQYF.

This chain links TRBV7-9 with TRBJ2-1; 9 bases map to TRBD2. Looked up from germline, CDR1 is SEHNR and CDR2 is FQNEAQ (reference sequence). The CDR3 spans 15 residues. The ends lost 8 bases at V and 2 bases at J; junction bases unmatched: 7. The CDR3 region is CASFLAGRAYNEQFF. For the CDR3, the DNA is TGTGCCAGCTTCCTAGCGGGACGCGCCTACAATGAGCAGTTCTTC. Full variable domain (rest looked up from reference TRBV7-9 and TRBJ2-1): DTGVSQNPRHKITKRGQNVTFRCDPISEHNRLYWYRQTLGQGPEFLTYFQNEAQLEKSRLLSDRFSAERPKGSFSTLEIQRTEQGDSAMYLCASFLAGRAYNEQFFGPGTRLTVL.

The chain joins TRBV9 to TRBJ2-7; TRBD2 is a possible D gene (5 bases). Germline loops: CDR1 SGDLS, CDR2 YYNGEE. Trimming removed 4 bases from V and 0 bases from J, with 11 bases in between. This CDR3 is built from 14 residues. Here the CDR3 DNA reads TGTGCCAGCAGCTCCACTAGAAGCTCCTACGAGCAGTACTTC. Protein sequence: CASSSTRSSYEQYF. Based on the CDR3 plus reference TRBV9 and TRBJ2-7, the full variable domain is DSGVTQTPKHLITATGQRVTLRCSPRSGDLSVYWYQQSLDQGLQFLIQYYNGEERAKGNILERFSAQQFPDLHSELNLSSLELGDSALYFCASSSTRSSYEQYFGPGTRLTVT.

The chain is built from TRBV12-3 or TRBV12-4 and TRBJ2-1; 7 bases agree with TRBD1. V lost 4 bases, J lost 0 bases, and 15 bases stayed unmatched. This CDR3 contains 19 residues. The DNA for the CDR3 is TGTGCCAGCAGTTCCCGACAGGGATCTGTCCTAAGCTCCTACAATGAGCAGTTCTTC. It yields the protein CASSSRQGSVLSSYNEQFF.

This chain joins TRBV5-6 and TRBJ1-1; no firm D call. From germline, CDR1 is SGHDT and CDR2 YYEEEE. CDR3 length: 12 amino acids. The V gene lost 0 bases and the J gene lost 10 bases, with 10 bases spanning the gap. The CDR3 loop is CASSLALIGAFF. CDR3 nucleotide sequence: TGTGCCAGCAGCTTGGCCTTGATAGGAGCTTTCTTT.

This clonotype was counted between two and nine times. The V call is TRBV5-1, the J call TRBJ2-1, with D uncertain. The CDR3 loop spans 13 amino acids. V dropped 2 bases and J dropped 8 bases, with 11 bases sitting between them. CDR1 SGHRS and CDR2 YFSETQ come from the germline V gene. The chain's CDR3 is CASSFIGQDEQFF. The CDR3 DNA sequence: TGCGCCAGCAGCTTCATAGGCCAGGATGAGCAGTTCTTC.

The sample holds many counts of this clonotype. The chain employs TRBV27 and TRBJ1-1, with D maybe TRBD1 (5 bases). V was trimmed by 3 bases and J by 1 base, leaving 12 bases between them. CDR1 is MNHEY and CDR2 is SMNVEV in the germline V gene (reference sequence). The CDR3 is 15 amino acids. The CDR3 reads CASSLGPERNTEAFF. The CDR3 DNA follows: TGTGCCAGCAGTTTGGGACCCGAGAGGAACACTGAAGCTTTCTTT.

This clonotype appeared a few times. The chain links TRBV7-3 to TRBJ2-1; 8 bases are a match to TRBD2. Looked up from germline, CDR1 is SGHTA and CDR2 is FQGTGA. There are 17 residues in the CDR3. The V and J ends lost 1 base and 8 bases, in that order; junction bases with no gene match: 13. The DNA of the CDR3 is TGTGCCAGCAGCTTAATGGGCGGGAGGCCAGCTTTCGATGAGCAGTTCTTC. Translation: CASSLMGGRPAFDEQFF.

In its sample, this clonotype was seen many times. This chain joins TRBV18 and TRBJ2-1; the D is unclear. The V and J ends lost 3 bases and 6 bases respectively, with 9 bases between them. Per germline, CDR1 KGHSH and CDR2 LQKENI. This CDR3 contains 13 residues. This CDR3 reads CASSPSSSNEQFF. CDR3 coding DNA: TGTGCCAGCTCACCCAGCTCGAGCAATGAGCAGTTCTTC.

The chain combines TRBV4-1 with TRBJ1-5, with 9 positions matching TRBD1. In germline, CDR1 is MGHRA, CDR2 YSYEKL. This CDR3 has 17 amino acids. The J segment lost 9 bases and the V segment lost 2 bases, leaving 14 bases of the junction unmatched. The CDR3 spells CASSQSPGDRVPRPQHF. The CDR3 coding sequence is TGCGCCAGCAGCCAATCTCCGGGGGACAGGGTACCGCGGCCCCAGCATTTT.

The gene calls are TRBV29-1 and TRBJ2-3, with a weak D call TRBD2 (6 bases). The V gene lost 7 bases and the J gene lost 2 bases, with 10 bases spanning the gap. CDR3 length equals 12 residues. CDR1 SQVTM and CDR2 ANQGSEA come from the germline V gene. The CDR3 here is CSGAGNTDTQYF. The CDR3 DNA reads as TGCAGCGGGGCGGGGAACACAGATACGCAGTATTTT.

The rearrangement joins TRBV12-5 to TRBJ2-6; D is tentatively TRBD1 or TRBD2 (5 bases each). Germline CDR1 is LGHNT and CDR2 is FRNRAP. There are 15 residues in the CDR3. With 3 bases removed from V and 4 bases from J, the gap between germline ends came to 10 bases. In DNA form, the CDR3 reads TGTGCTAGTGGTTTTGTGGGGGTCGGGGCCAACGTCCTGACTTTC. It translates to CASGFVGVGANVLTF.

This clonotype was picked up a small number of times. The V gene is TRBV7-2, the J gene TRBJ2-6; D remains ambiguous. Germline assignment: CDR1 SGHTA and CDR2 FQGNSA. The CDR3 is made up of 15 amino acids. V lost 1 base and J lost 2, with 6 bases in between. The CDR3 protein is CASSLVGTGANVLTF. The CDR3 DNA reads TGTGCCAGCAGCTTAGTAGGCACTGGGGCCAACGTCCTGACTTTC. The full variable domain, completed using reference TRBV7-2 and TRBJ2-6, is GAGVSQSPSNKVTEKGKDVELRCDPISGHTALYWYRQSLGQGLEFLIYFQGNSAPDKSGLPSDRFSAERTGGSVSTLTIQRTQQEDSAVYLCASSLVGTGANVLTFGAGSRLTVL.

This clonotype was counted a few times. The chain joins TRBV27 to TRBJ2-5, with 7 bases that match TRBD1. The CDR3 runs 15 residues. With V trimmed by 5 bases and J by 4 bases, 10 bases remained unmatched. Germline V lookup: CDR1 MNHEY, CDR2 SMNVEV (reference sequence). For the CDR3, the DNA is TGTGCCAGCAGTCTCCGACAGGGCAGGGGAGAGACCCAGTACTTC. Translating it yields CASSLRQGRGETQYF.

This clonotype was picked up a small number of times. J is TRBJ2-7 and V is TRBV10-3; possible D gene TRBD1, 5 bases. The V and J ends lost 3 bases and 0 bases respectively, with 9 bases between them. This CDR3 is 14 amino acids long. Germline V CDR1 and CDR2: ENHRY, SYGVKD. In DNA, the CDR3 is TGTGCCATCAGTGACGGCAGGGACTCCTACGAGCAGTACTTC. Amino acids: CAISDGRDSYEQYF.

There are many counts of this clonotype. The chain employs TRBV12-3 or TRBV12-4 and TRBJ1-4, with TRBD1 identical over 8 bases. This CDR3 spans 15 amino acids. V gave up 6 bases and J gave up 0 bases; unmatched junction bases: 3. The DNA of the CDR3 is TGTGCCAGCAGATCGACAGGGGCAACTAATGAAAAACTGTTTTTT. This encodes CASRSTGATNEKLFF.

This clonotype was detected only a few times. CDR3 in DNA: TGTGCCAGCAGTGAAACCGCGACGGCAGGGTATTCACCCCTCCACTTT. It specifies CASSETATAGYSPLHF. V gene TRBV2 combines with J gene TRBJ1-6, with D possibly matching TRBD1 (5 bases). The germline CDR1 and CDR2 sequences are SNHLY and FYNNEI. The ends were cut back, 2 bases at V and 8 bases at J, with 16 bases in the middle. The CDR3 is 16 residues long.

The chain joins TRBV27 to TRBJ2-3, with D perhaps matching TRBD2 (5 bases). The V end was cut by 3 bases, the J end by 7 bases, with 8 bases between. CDR1 MNHEY and CDR2 SMNVEV come from the germline V gene (reference sequence). The CDR3 totals 12 residues. The chain's CDR3 is CASSLPGYTQYF. The CDR3 DNA reads TGTGCCAGCAGTTTGCCGGGATATACGCAGTATTTT.